This record looks at one TCR beta chain sequence and its context. Antigen: not known. With baseline, cycle 4 day 1, and cycle 7 day 1 as timepoints, blood was sampled. Germline V gene sequence: CDR1 LGHNA, CDR2 YSLEER. V was cut by 0 bases and J by 8 bases, with 14 bases left in between. The CDR3 totals 15 residues. Some clones are missing from TCRdb's copy, which holds only in-frame ones; the method was immunoSEQ multiplex PCR. The sample gives over 50,000 clones, approximately 90% of which show up once; about a sixth is in the top ten. The data derive from a study of OX40 agonist ivuxolimab in advanced cancers. Study-level information: Averaging 60 years in age, with a range of about 23 to 90, the cohort was about 83% male. Whole-study findings and limits: The authors also found low normalized T-cell clonal expansion in some nonresponders. On average, CD8+ T cells showed a greater number of expanded clones than CD4+.

The chain employs TRBV4-3 and TRBJ2-1, with a weak D call TRBD1 (6 bases). The sequence derives from an adult with an advanced solid tumor such as melanoma, head and neck, liver or kidney cancer. Sequenced material: CD4+ or CD8+ T cells sorted from blood, taken in a trial of the OX40 agonist ivuxolimab. This chain's CDR3 is CASSQDSDSYDEQFF. The CDR3 DNA is TGCGCCAGCAGCCAAGATTCGGACAGTTATGATGAGCAGTTCTTC.